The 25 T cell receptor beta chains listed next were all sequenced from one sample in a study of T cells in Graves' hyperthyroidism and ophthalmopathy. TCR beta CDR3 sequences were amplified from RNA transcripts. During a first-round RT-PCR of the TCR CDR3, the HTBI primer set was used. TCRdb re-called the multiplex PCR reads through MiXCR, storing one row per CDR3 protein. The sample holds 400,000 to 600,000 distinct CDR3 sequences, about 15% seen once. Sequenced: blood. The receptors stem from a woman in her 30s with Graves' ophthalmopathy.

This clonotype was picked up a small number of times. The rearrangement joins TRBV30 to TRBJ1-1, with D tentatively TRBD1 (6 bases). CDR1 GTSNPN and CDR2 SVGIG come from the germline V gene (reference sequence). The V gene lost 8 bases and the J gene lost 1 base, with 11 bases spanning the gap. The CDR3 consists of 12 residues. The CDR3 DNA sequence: TGTGCCAACGGACAGCCGAACACTGAAGCTTTCTTT. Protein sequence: CANGQPNTEAFF.

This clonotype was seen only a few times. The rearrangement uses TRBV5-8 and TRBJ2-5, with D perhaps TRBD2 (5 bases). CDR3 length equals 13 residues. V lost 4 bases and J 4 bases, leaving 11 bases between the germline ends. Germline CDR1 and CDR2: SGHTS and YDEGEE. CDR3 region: CASSGAGGETQYF. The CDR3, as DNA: TGTGCCAGCAGCGGTGCAGGAGGAGAGACCCAGTACTTC.

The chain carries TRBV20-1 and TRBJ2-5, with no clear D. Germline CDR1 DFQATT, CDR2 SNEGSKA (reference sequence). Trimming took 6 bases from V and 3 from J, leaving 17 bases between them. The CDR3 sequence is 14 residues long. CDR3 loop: CSARDLGREETQYF. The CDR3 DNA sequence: TGCAGTGCCCGCGATTTGGGCCGCGAAGAGACCCAGTACTTC.

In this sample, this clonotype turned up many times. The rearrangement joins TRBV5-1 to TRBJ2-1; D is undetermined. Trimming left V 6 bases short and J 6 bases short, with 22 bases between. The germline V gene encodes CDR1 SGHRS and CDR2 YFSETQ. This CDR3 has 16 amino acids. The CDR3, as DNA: TGCGCCAGCACTTTTGACACGCCAAGAGATGGCAATGAGCAGTTCTTC. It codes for CASTFDTPRDGNEQFF.

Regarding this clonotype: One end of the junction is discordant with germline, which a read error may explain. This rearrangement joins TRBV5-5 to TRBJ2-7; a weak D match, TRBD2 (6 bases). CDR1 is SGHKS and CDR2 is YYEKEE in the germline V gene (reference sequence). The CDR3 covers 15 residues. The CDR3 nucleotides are TGTGTCAGCAGCCCCGAAGCGGGCCTCTCCTACGAGCAGTACTTC. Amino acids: CVSSPEAGLSYEQYF. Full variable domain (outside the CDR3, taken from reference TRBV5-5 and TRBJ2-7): DAGVTQSPTHLIKTRGQQVTLRCSPISGHKSVSWYQQVLGQGPQFIFQYYEKEERGRGNFPDRFSARQFPNYSSELNVNALLLGDSALYLCVSSPEAGLSYEQYFGPGTRLTVT.

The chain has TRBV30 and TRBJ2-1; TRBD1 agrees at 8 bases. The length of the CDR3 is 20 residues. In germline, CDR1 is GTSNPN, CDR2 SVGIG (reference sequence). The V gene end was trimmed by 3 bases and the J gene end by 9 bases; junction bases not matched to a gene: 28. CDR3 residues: CAWRHSPGQGLISGLGEQFF. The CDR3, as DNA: TGTGCCTGGAGACACAGCCCTGGACAGGGTTTGATTTCGGGGTTGGGTGAGCAGTTCTTC. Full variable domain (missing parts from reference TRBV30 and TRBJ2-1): SQTIHQWPATLVQPVGSPLSLECTVEGTSNPNLYWYRQAAGRGLQLLFYSVGIGQISSEVPQNLSASRPQDRQFILSSKKLLLSDSGFYLCAWRHSPGQGLISGLGEQFFGPGTRLTVL.

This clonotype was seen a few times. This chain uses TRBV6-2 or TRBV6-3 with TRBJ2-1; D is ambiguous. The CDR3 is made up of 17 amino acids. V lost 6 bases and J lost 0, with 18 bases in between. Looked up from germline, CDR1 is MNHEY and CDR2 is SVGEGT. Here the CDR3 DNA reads TGTGCCAGCAGGGGGAATCTGGCGGCCTACTCCTACAATGAGCAGTTCTTC. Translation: CASRGNLAAYSYNEQFF.

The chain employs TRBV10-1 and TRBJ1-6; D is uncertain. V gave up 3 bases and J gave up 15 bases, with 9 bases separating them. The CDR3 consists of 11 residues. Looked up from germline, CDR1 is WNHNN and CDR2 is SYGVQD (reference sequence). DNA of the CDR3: TGCGCCAGCAGTGAAGGCTCGTTCCTCCACTTT. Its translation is CASSEGSFLHF.

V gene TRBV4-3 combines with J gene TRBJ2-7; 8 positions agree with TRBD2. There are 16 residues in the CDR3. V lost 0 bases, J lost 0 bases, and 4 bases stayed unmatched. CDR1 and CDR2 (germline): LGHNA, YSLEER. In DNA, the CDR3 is TGCGCCAGCAGCCAAGATATTAGCGGGGTCTCCTACGAGCAGTACTTC. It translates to CASSQDISGVSYEQYF.

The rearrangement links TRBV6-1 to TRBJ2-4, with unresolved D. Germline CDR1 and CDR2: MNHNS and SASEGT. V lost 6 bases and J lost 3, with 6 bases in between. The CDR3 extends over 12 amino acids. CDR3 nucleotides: TGTGCCAGCAGAGGCAGCAAAAACATTCAGTACTTC. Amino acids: CASRGSKNIQYF.

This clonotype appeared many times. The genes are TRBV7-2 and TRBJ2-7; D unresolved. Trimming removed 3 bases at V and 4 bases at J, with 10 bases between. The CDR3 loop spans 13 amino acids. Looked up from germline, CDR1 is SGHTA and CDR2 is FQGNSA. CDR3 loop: CASSFTSSYEQYF. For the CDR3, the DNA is TGTGCCAGCAGCTTCACGAGTTCGTACGAGCAGTACTTC.

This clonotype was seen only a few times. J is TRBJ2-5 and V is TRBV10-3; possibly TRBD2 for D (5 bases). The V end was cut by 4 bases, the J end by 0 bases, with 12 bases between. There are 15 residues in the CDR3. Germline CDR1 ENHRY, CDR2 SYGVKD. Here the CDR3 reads CAISGVLANQETQYF. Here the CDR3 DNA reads TGTGCCATCAGTGGGGTTCTAGCCAACCAAGAGACCCAGTACTTC.

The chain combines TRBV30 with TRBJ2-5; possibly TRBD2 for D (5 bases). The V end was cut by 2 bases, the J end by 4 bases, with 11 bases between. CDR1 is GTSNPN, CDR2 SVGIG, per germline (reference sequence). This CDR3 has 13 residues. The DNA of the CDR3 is TGTGCCTGGAGTCCCCCGGCGGGAGAGACCCAGTACTTC. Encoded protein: CAWSPPAGETQYF.

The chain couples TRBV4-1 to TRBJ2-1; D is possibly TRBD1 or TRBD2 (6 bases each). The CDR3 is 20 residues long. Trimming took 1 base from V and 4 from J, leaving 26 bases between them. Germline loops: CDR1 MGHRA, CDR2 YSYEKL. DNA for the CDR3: TGCGCCAGCAGCCAAGGGGTAGTTGGAGGGGGTCCTCCCTCTTACAATGAGCAGTTCTTC. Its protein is CASSQGVVGGGPPSYNEQFF.

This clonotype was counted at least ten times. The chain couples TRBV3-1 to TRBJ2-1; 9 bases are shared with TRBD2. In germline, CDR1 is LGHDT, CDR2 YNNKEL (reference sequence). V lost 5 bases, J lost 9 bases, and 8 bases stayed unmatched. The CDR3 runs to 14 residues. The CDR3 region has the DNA TGTGCCAGCAGCTTATTAGCGGGAGATGGTGAGCAGTTCTTC. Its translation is CASSLLAGDGEQFF.

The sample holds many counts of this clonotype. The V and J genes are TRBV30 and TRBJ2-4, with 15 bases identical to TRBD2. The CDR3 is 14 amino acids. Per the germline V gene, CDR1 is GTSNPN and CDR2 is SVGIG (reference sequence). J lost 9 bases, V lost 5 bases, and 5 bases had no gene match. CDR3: CAWGLAGGFGIQYF. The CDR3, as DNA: TGTGCCTGGGGACTAGCGGGAGGGTTTGGCATTCAGTACTTC. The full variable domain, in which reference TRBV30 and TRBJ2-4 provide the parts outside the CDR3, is SQTIHQWPATLVQPVGSPLSLECTVEGTSNPNLYWYRQAAGRGLQLLFYSVGIGQISSEVPQNLSASRPQDRQFILSSKKLLLSDSGFYLCAWGLAGGFGIQYFGAGTRLSVL.

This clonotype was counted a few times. CDR3 region: CASSLLTGTGHGPQHF. DNA of the CDR3: TGTGCCAGCAGTTTACTTACTGGGACAGGGCACGGGCCCCAGCATTTT. The chain links TRBV27 to TRBJ1-5; TRBD1 agrees at 9 bases. The CDR3 length is 16 residues. V lost 2 bases and J lost 9; bases outside the gene matches: 11. Germline V gives CDR1 MNHEY, CDR2 SMNVEV (reference sequence).

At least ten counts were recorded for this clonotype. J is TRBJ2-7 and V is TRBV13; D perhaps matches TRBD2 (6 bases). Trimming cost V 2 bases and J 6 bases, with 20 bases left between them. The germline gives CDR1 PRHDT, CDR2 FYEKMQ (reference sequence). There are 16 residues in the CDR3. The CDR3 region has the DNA TGTGCCAGCAGCTTATCGGGGCTGGCGGGGCGGCGCGAGCAGTACTTC. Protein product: CASSLSGLAGRREQYF.

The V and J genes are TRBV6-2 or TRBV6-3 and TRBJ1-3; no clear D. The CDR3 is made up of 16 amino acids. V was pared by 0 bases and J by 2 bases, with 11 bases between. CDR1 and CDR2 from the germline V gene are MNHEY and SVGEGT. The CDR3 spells CASSYSMAGTGNTIYF. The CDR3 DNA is TGTGCCAGCAGTTACTCAATGGCGGGTACTGGAAACACCATATATTTT.

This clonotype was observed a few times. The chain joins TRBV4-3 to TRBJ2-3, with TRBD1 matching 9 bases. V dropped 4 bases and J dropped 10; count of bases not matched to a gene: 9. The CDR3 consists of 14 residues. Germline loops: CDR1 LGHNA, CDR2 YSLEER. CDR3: CASSPWTGVDPQYF. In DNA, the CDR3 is TGCGCCAGCAGCCCGTGGACAGGGGTTGATCCGCAGTATTTT.

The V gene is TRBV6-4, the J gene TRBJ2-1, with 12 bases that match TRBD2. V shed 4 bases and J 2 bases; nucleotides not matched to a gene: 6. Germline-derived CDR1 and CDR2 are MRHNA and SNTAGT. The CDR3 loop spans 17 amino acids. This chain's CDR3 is CASSGTSGRRPYNEQFF. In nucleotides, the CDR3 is TGTGCCAGCAGTGGAACTAGCGGGAGGAGACCCTACAATGAGCAGTTCTTC.

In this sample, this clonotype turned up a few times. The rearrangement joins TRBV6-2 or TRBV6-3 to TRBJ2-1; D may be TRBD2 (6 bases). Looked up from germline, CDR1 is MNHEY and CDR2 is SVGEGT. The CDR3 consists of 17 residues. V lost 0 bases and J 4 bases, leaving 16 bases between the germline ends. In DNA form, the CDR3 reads TGTGCCAGCAGTTACTCTCGCCCCGGGACTGTTTACAATGAGCAGTTCTTC. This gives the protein CASSYSRPGTVYNEQFF.

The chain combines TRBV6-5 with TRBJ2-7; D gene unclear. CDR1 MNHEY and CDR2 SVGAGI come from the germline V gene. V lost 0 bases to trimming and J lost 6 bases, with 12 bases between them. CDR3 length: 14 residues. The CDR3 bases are TGTGCCAGCAGTTACTCGGGTCCTACTTCCGAGCAGTACTTC. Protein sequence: CASSYSGPTSEQYF.

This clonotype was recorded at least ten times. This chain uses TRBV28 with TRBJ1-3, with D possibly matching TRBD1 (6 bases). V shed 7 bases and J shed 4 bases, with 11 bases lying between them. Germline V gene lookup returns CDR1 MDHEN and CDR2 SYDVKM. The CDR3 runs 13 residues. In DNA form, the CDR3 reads TGTGCCAGCACCCAGGGGTTCGGAAACACCATATATTTT. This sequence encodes CASTQGFGNTIYF.

CDR3 protein: CASSQGPSGFFTGELFF. Here the CDR3 DNA reads TGTGCCAGTAGTCAGGGCCCTAGCGGTTTTTTCACCGGGGAGCTGTTTTTT. The chain employs TRBV19 and TRBJ2-2, with 7 nucleotides matching TRBD2. The CDR3 spans 17 residues. CDR1 and CDR2 (germline): LNHDA, SQIVND (reference sequence). Trimming cost V 5 bases and J 4 bases; bases outside gene matches: 13. The full variable domain, its missing parts supplied by reference TRBV19 and TRBJ2-2, is DGGITQSPKYLFRKEGQNVTLSCEQNLNHDAMYWYRQDPGQGLRLIYYSQIVNDFQKGDIAEGYSVSREKKESFPLTVTSAQKNPTAFYLCASSQGPSGFFTGELFFGEGSRLTVL.